The entry below describes one T cell receptor (beta chain). The specificity of this receptor is unknown. Base qualities are not at hand, and no much larger clone is one base apart. The trial excluded patients who had a history of autoimmune disease or were on systemic immunosuppression. Peripheral blood for TCR sequencing was drawn from every dose cohort at baseline, at cycle 4 day 1 and at cycle 7 day 1. The samples were drawn from a first-in-human, open-label, multicenter phase I dose-escalation trial of ivuxolimab. Adults with locally advanced or metastatic melanoma, renal cell carcinoma, hepatocellular carcinoma or head and neck squamous cell carcinoma were enrolled in the trial. Before TCR sequencing, CD4+ T cells and CD8+ T cells from peripheral blood were sorted into separate populations. CDR1 and CDR2 were assigned from the germline V gene (reference sequence) as SGHKS and YYEKEE. The CDR3 contains 17 residues, cysteine and phenylalanine counted. Only the CDR3 region is kept as DNA, spanning 51 bases read in frame from base 1. V is cut by 6 bases and J by 8 bases, and the space between the germline ends is 29 bases.

The data were taken from a study of OX40 agonist ivuxolimab in advanced cancers. Some background on the complete study: Ivuxolimab was an agonistic, fully human IgG2 monoclonal antibody directed against OX40 (CD134), a costimulatory receptor. Among the roughly 50 dose-escalation patients, 19 had hepatocellular carcinoma, approximately 15 melanoma, 9 renal cell carcinoma and 9 head and neck cancer. Peripheral TCRbeta sequencing aimed to test whether ivuxolimab altered TCR sequence diversity and caused clonal T-cell expansion. Intravenous ivuxolimab was administered to patients every 2 weeks at six dose levels: 0.01, 0.1, 0.3, 1.5, 3 and 10 mg/kg. The dose-escalation cohort was 82.7% male with a mean age of approximately 60 years, ranging from about 23 to 85. The monotherapy dose-escalation portion (N ≈ 52 patients) of the phase I ivuxolimab trial is reported in the paper. Partial responses were achieved by three dose-escalation patients, of whom one had hepatocellular carcinoma and two had cutaneous melanoma. Patients were allowed to have had prior anti-PD-1, anti-PD-L1 or anti-CTLA-4 therapy, and roughly 40% of the dose-escalation patients had been treated with checkpoint inhibitors. The full study reports these points: Low levels of normalized T-cell clonal expansion were also seen in some nonresponding patients. On average, CD8+ T cells showed more expanded clones than CD4+ T cells after ivuxolimab. In the 0.1-3.0 mg/kg groups, partial responders had among the lowest normalized peripheral clonal expansion, particularly in CD8+ T cells. Clonal expansion of both CD4+ and CD8+ blood T cells was observed from baseline to week 6 at doses 0.1 to 3.0 mg/kg. Which antigens the clonally expanded peripheral T cells were specific for was not determined.

Genomic DNA was extracted from sorted cells for sequencing of the TCRbeta CDR3 region. The immunoSEQ Assay was used to sequence the TCRbeta CDR3 regions. What TCRdb holds here is the immuneACCESS table cut down to in-frame rearrangements. Part of the clones is not present; checked against another copy, under half of the missing clones reflect an unresolved V gene, and the others are unexplained. The sample contains around 50,000 clones, 70% to 90% of them found a single time. Jointly, the top ten make up under 55% of the sample. The TCR sequence derives from an adult with an advanced solid tumor such as melanoma, head and neck, liver or kidney cancer. This sample comprised CD4+ or CD8+ T cells sorted from blood, obtained in a trial of the OX40 agonist ivuxolimab. Rearrangement joined TRBV5-5 to TRBJ1-2; no D gene is confidently identified. The bases read TGTGCCAGCACCCCTGGGTCAGCCGAGTTGGGGATCGCGGGCTACACCTTC. Translated, this gives CASTPGSAELGIAGYTF.